These T cell receptor beta chains were read from a single sample in a study of CD8 T cells in Susac syndrome. TCRdb reprocessed the immunoSEQ multiplex PCR reads with MiXCR, giving one entry per CDR3 protein. The table has about 240,000 distinct CDR3 sequences, about 95% seen once. What was sequenced was CD4+ T cells from PBMCs. The receptors derive from a human donor with Susac syndrome. Both conserved end residues are part of each CDR3. The order of the fields is D gene, V gene, J gene, clone size, CDR3 protein, CDR3 DNA. A D gene is named only where the DNA matches it firmly. Expanded clones get a size class; other rows say once, few or many, or leave the size out.

.,TRBV6-6,TRBJ1-2,.,CASSYSRSYGYTF,TGTGCCAGCAGTTACTCACGAAGCTATGGCTACACCTTC
.,TRBV6-5,TRBJ2-3,.,CASSYSGDQDTQYF,TGTGCCAGCAGTTATTCGGGAGACCAAGATACGCAGTATTTT
TRBD1,TRBV13,TRBJ2-5,.,CASSTPLQGGEETQYF,TGTGCCAGCAGCACCCCCCTGCAAGGGGGCGAGGAGACCCAGTACTTC
.,TRBV7-8,TRBJ2-2,.,CASNLREFGNTGELFF,TGTGCCAGCAACCTTAGGGAATTTGGTAACACCGGGGAGCTGTTTTTT
.,TRBV30,TRBJ1-2,.,CAWAPGLYGYTF,TGTGCCTGGGCCCCAGGGTTATATGGCTACACCTTC
.,TRBV5-1,TRBJ1-2,.,CASRQDDNYGYTF,TGCGCCAGTCGACAAGATGATAACTATGGCTACACCTTC
.,TRBV19,TRBJ2-1,.,CASSIYYWSDEQFF,TGTGCCAGTAGTATATACTACTGGAGCGATGAGCAGTTCTTC
.,TRBV4-1,TRBJ1-5,.,CASSVRDLRQTNQPQHF,TGCGCCAGCTCTGTTAGGGACCTGCGACAGACAAATCAGCCCCAGCATTTT
.,TRBV5-1,TRBJ1-2,once,CASSLTGNQGGYTF,TGCGCCAGCAGCTTGACAGGGAACCAGGGTGGCTACACCTTC
.,TRBV2,TRBJ2-3,.,CASSVMVVDTQYF,TGTGCCAGCAGTGTAATGGTCGTGGATACGCAGTATTTT
TRBD1,TRBV20-1,TRBJ1-1,.,CSALEGAGTEAFF,TGCAGTGCCCTTGAGGGGGCAGGGACTGAAGCTTTCTTT